A single sample gave rise to the 17 T cell receptor beta chains below, sequenced in a study of blood T cell repertoires in COVID-19. Using immunoSEQ multiplex PCR, the repertoire was profiled, and TCRdb retains in-frame clones only, with some absent. The sample gives approximately 200,000 clones, 88% of which show up once; over 1.5% is in the top ten. Sequences were obtained from peripheral blood. Receptor source: a man between 65 and 80 years old with acute or convalescent COVID-19.

The rearrangement uses TRBV7-2 and TRBJ2-5; maybe TRBD2 (6 bases). The CDR3 runs to 13 residues. V gave up 6 bases and J gave up 5 bases, with 13 bases separating them. CDR1 is SGHTA and CDR2 is FQGNSA in the germline V gene. As DNA, the CDR3 is TGTGCCAGCAGTTCCAGCGGGCTGGAGACCCAGTACTTC. It translates to CASSSSGLETQYF.

The chain is built from TRBV5-1 and TRBJ2-3; possible D gene TRBD2, 6 bases. Germline values: CDR1 SGHRS, CDR2 YFSETQ. The CDR3 covers 17 residues. V lost 3 bases and J 6 bases, leaving 23 bases between the germline ends. CDR3: CASSSNVAGGMVDTQYF. In DNA, the CDR3 is TGCGCCAGCAGCTCTAATGTCGCGGGCGGGATGGTCGATACGCAGTATTTT. Filled out from reference TRBV5-1 and TRBJ2-3, the complete variable domain reads KAGVTQTPRYLIKTRGQQVTLSCSPISGHRSVSWYQQTPGQGLQFLFEYFSETQRNKGNFPGRFSGRQFSNSRSEMNVSTLELGDSALYLCASSSNVAGGMVDTQYFGPGTRLTVL.

This chain links TRBV6-1 with TRBJ2-3; the D is unclear. The germline V and J ends were trimmed by 2 bases and 2 bases, with 8 bases remaining between them. Germline values: CDR1 MNHNS, CDR2 SASEGT. The CDR3 covers 14 residues. The CDR3 here is CASSEIGLTDTQYF. The CDR3 DNA reads as TGTGCCAGCAGTGAAATTGGGCTCACAGATACGCAGTATTTT.

The chain uses TRBV6-2 or TRBV6-3 and TRBJ2-7; D might be TRBD2 (6 bases). V dropped 6 bases and J dropped 0 bases, with 12 bases sitting between them. The germline CDR1 and CDR2 sequences are MNHEY and SVGEGT. The CDR3 spans 14 residues. CDR3 in DNA: TGTGCCAGCAGCCGGGAGACCCTCTCCTACGAGCAGTACTTC. It specifies CASSRETLSYEQYF.

In the case of this clone: Additional DNA sequences in this sample encode the identical CDR3. This chain uses TRBV11-2 with TRBJ2-7; D call uncertain. V dropped 1 base and J dropped 1 base, with 8 bases sitting between them. Germline CDR1 reads SGHAT; CDR2 reads FQNNGV. CDR3 length equals 14 residues. The CDR3 loop reads CASSLVRGSYEQYF. In nucleotides, the CDR3 is TGTGCCAGCAGCTTAGTCCGCGGATCCTACGAGCAGTACTTC. Drawing the rest from reference TRBV11-2 and TRBJ2-7, the complete variable domain is EAGVAQSPRYKIIEKRQSVAFWCNPISGHATLYWYQQILGQGPKLLIQFQNNGVVDDSQLPKDRFSAERLKGVDSTLKIQPAKLEDSAVYLCASSLVRGSYEQYFGPGTRLTVT.

This rearrangement joins TRBV3-1 (or the pseudogene TRBV3-2) to TRBJ2-1; TRBD1 might be the D (5 bases). CDR1 is LGHDT and CDR2 is YNNKEL in the germline V gene (reference sequence). This CDR3 comprises 16 residues. The ends were cut back, 4 bases at V and 10 bases at J, with 23 bases in the middle. The CDR3 protein is CASSPLPQGFGKEQFF. The CDR3 nucleotides read TGTGCCAGCAGCCCCTTACCCCAGGGCTTCGGCAAGGAGCAGTTCTTC.

V usage is TRBV5-4 and J usage is TRBJ2-1, with D possibly being TRBD1 (6 bases). There are 13 residues in the CDR3. V was shortened by 4 bases and J by 8 bases, with 13 bases between the two germline ends. Germline V gene lookup returns CDR1 SGHNT and CDR2 YYREEE (reference sequence). The CDR3 bases are TGTGCCAGCAGCGTACCACAGGGCGATGAGCAGTTCTTC. This sequence encodes CASSVPQGDEQFF.

J is TRBJ1-2 and V is TRBV21-1; the D segment call TRBD1 is taken from the table without a DNA check. TRBV21-1 is a known pseudogene. The CDR3 consists of 18 residues. Here the CDR3 DNA reads TGTGCCATCACCTTGCTCTGTATCGACAGAAAAGTTTACTATGGCTACACCTTC. Amino acid sequence: CAITLLCIDRKVYYGYTF.

The chain combines TRBV7-8 with TRBJ1-2; a possible D gene is TRBD1 (6 bases). V lost 5 bases, J lost 5 bases, and 15 bases lay in between. The CDR3 has 14 residues. Germline V gene sequence: CDR1 SGHVS, CDR2 FQNEAQ. The CDR3: CASSLSGVGYGYTF. The DNA for the CDR3 is TGTGCCAGCAGCCTGTCAGGGGTCGGGTATGGCTACACCTTC.

The V call is TRBV27, the J call TRBJ2-1, with D hard to call. From germline, CDR1 is MNHEY and CDR2 SMNVEV (reference sequence). The V end lost 5 bases, the J end lost 9 bases, and 17 bases lay between the germline ends. CDR3 size: 14 residues. The CDR3 loop reads CASSPASKPGEQFF. In DNA, the CDR3 is TGTGCCAGCAGTCCGGCATCCAAGCCGGGTGAGCAGTTCTTC.

This clone was seen just once. The rearrangement uses TRBV28 and TRBJ2-6; D may be TRBD1 (6 bases). Germline values: CDR1 MDHEN, CDR2 SYDVKM. CDR3 length equals 15 residues. The CDR3 protein is CASDRGDSGANVLTF. CDR3 bases: TGTGCTTCGGACAGAGGAGACTCTGGGGCCAACGTCCTGACTTTC.

This chain joins TRBV5-4 and TRBJ2-5; 15 bases align to TRBD2. The germline V gene encodes CDR1 SGHNT and CDR2 YYREEE (reference sequence). V was clipped by 5 bases and J by 5 bases; unmatched bases: 7. The CDR3 runs to 16 residues. The CDR3, as DNA: TGTGCCAGCAGTAACGGACTAGCGGGAGGGTTTGAGACCCAGTACTTC. Its protein product is CASSNGLAGGFETQYF.

The chain recombines TRBV18 with TRBJ1-1; TRBD1 agrees at 8 bases. This CDR3 has 16 residues. Germline trimming cut 4 bases from V and 1 base from J; bases unmatched to any gene: 8. In germline, CDR1 is KGHSH, CDR2 LQKENI. The CDR3 protein is CASSLYTGGANTEAFF. CDR3 in DNA: TGTGCCAGCTCACTATATACAGGGGGAGCGAACACTGAAGCTTTCTTT.

V gene TRBV19 combines with J gene TRBJ2-3; no definite D call. The CDR3 runs to 14 residues. Germline loops: CDR1 LNHDA, CDR2 SQIVND (reference sequence). The germline V and J ends were trimmed by 6 bases and 2 bases, with 12 bases remaining between them. CDR3 DNA: TGTGCCAGTAGCCATAGAATCTCCACAGATACGCAGTATTTT. Its translation is CASSHRISTDTQYF. Supplemented by reference TRBV19 and TRBJ2-3, the full variable domain reads DGGITQSPKYLFRKEGQNVTLSCEQNLNHDAMYWYRQDPGQGLRLIYYSQIVNDFQKGDIAEGYSVSREKKESFPLTVTSAQKNPTAFYLCASSHRISTDTQYFGPGTRLTVL.

This chain connects TRBV29-1 to TRBJ1-1; D remains ambiguous. Germline V CDR1 and CDR2: SQVTM, ANQGSEA. The length of the CDR3 is 10 residues. Between the trimmed V and J ends, which lost 6 bases and 8 bases, there was a span of 10 bases. This CDR3 reads CSVANSEAFF. The CDR3 DNA sequence: TGCAGCGTAGCTAACAGCGAAGCTTTCTTT.

The rearrangement links TRBV5-1 to TRBJ2-3, with TRBD2 identical over 12 bases. This CDR3 comprises 20 residues. The V segment lost 4 bases and the J segment 0 bases; nucleotides outside the gene matches: 15. Germline loops: CDR1 SGHRS, CDR2 YFSETQ. The CDR3 region is CASSLEPSSGRALSTDTQYF. CDR3 nucleotides: TGCGCCAGCAGCCTGGAGCCCTCTAGCGGGAGGGCCCTCAGCACAGATACGCAGTATTTT.

The chain has TRBV11-2 and TRBJ1-2, with a tentative D call TRBD1 (5 bases). Germline V lookup: CDR1 SGHAT, CDR2 FQNNGV. V lost 1 base, J lost 3 bases, and 12 bases lay in between. CDR3 length: 15 residues. CDR3: CASSLGARADYGYTF. CDR3 coding DNA: TGTGCCAGCAGCTTAGGGGCCAGGGCCGACTATGGCTACACCTTC.